The 18 T cell receptor beta chains presented below share a single source sample, sequenced in a study of blood T cell repertoires in COVID-19 (dated by TCRdb to 2020 to 2022). Libraries came from the immunoSEQ multiplex PCR assay. Not all clones reach the TCRdb copy of this immuneACCESS table, which keeps in-frame sequences only. Checked studies attribute under half of the gap to unresolved V genes and leave the rest unexplained. The sample table contains roughly 190,000 clones; only one count was recorded for over 75% of them. Over 10% of the sample belongs to the ten largest clones. What was sequenced was peripheral blood. The receptors stem from a woman in her fifties or sixties with acute or convalescent COVID-19.

The V and J genes are TRBV5-4 and TRBJ1-1; D gene ambiguous. Trimming stripped 4 bases from V and 0 bases from J, with 13 bases between. The CDR3 extends over 15 amino acids. Germline values: CDR1 SGHNT, CDR2 YYREEE (reference sequence). The CDR3 here is CASSSLGLLNTEAFF. The CDR3 DNA follows: TGTGCCAGCAGCAGTCTCGGTCTTCTGAACACTGAAGCTTTCTTT.

This clone was seen at least ten times. The chain is built from TRBV6-2 or TRBV6-3 and TRBJ1-1; 12 bases agree with TRBD1. The CDR3 covers 16 residues. Germline V gives CDR1 MNHEY, CDR2 SVGEGT. Trimming cost V 5 bases and J 5 bases; bases outside gene matches: 9. As DNA, the CDR3 is TGTGCCAGCAGTGACAATAGGGACAGGGGGCGGACTGAAGCTTTCTTT. It is translated as CASSDNRDRGRTEAFF.

The chain couples TRBV15 to TRBJ2-1, with 11 bases matching TRBD2. The CDR3 is 16 amino acids. Unmatched junction bases numbered 12, after V lost 5 bases and J lost 9 bases. CDR1 is LNHNV and CDR2 is YYDKDF in the germline V gene (reference sequence). CDR3 sequence reads: CATSPGRGLAVTEQFF. The CDR3, as DNA: TGTGCCACCAGCCCGGGAAGGGGACTAGCGGTGACTGAGCAGTTCTTC.

The chain links TRBV20-1 to TRBJ1-1, with TRBD1 matching over 8 bases. This CDR3 region has 15 residues. Per the germline V gene, CDR1 is DFQATT and CDR2 is SNEGSKA (reference sequence). V trimming: 3 bases; J trimming: 0 bases; junction bases outside the gene matches: 6. The DNA for the CDR3 is TGCAGTGCTAGTAAGGACAGGGTTTTGAACACTGAAGCTTTCTTT. Translated, it gives CSASKDRVLNTEAFF.

The rearrangement links TRBV6-5 to TRBJ1-1, with unresolved D. CDR1 is MNHEY and CDR2 is SVGAGI in the germline V gene. The CDR3 contains 14 residues. V was shortened by 2 bases and J by 2 bases, with 9 bases between the two germline ends. CDR3: CASSYAGSNTEAFF. CDR3 sequence (DNA): TGTGCCAGCAGTTACGCGGGGTCTAACACTGAAGCTTTCTTT.

The gene calls are TRBV19 and TRBJ2-7; TRBD2 agrees at 10 bases. Germline CDR1 reads LNHDA; CDR2 reads SQIVND (reference sequence). This CDR3 contains 16 residues. Trimming at V came to 4 bases and at J to 6 bases, leaving 12 bases not matched to a gene. CDR3 DNA: TGTGCCAGTAGTAGGGTTGCGGCTAGCGGGAGTTTCGAGCAGTACTTC. This codes for CASSRVAASGSFEQYF.

This clone turned up a few times. J is TRBJ1-4 and V is TRBV3-1 (or the pseudogene TRBV3-2); 9 bases map to TRBD1. The V and J ends lost 0 bases and 8 bases, in that order; junction bases with no gene match: 7. The germline CDR1 and CDR2 sequences are LGHDT and YNNKEL (reference sequence). The CDR3 runs to 16 residues. CDR3 region: CASSQEGTGLREKLFF. The DNA of the CDR3 is TGTGCCAGCAGCCAAGAGGGGACAGGGTTAAGAGAAAAACTGTTTTTT.

The chain carries TRBV20-1 and TRBJ1-2, with a tentative D call TRBD1 (5 bases). There are 11 residues in the CDR3. The ends were cut back, 6 bases at V and 8 bases at J, with 13 bases in the middle. From germline, CDR1 is DFQATT and CDR2 SNEGSKA (reference sequence). The CDR3 loop is CSAQGQAGYTF. CDR3 DNA sequence: TGCAGTGCCCAAGGACAAGCAGGCTACACCTTC.

The rearrangement links TRBV12-5 to TRBJ2-7; D call uncertain. CDR3 length equals 12 residues. Germline V gene data show CDR1 as LGHNT and CDR2 as FRNRAP. Deletions cut 3 bases from V and 6 bases from J, with 9 bases between. In nucleotides, the CDR3 is TGTGCTAGTGGTTTAGAGGCTCGCGAGCAGTACTTC. Translating gives CASGLEAREQYF.

This chain joins TRBV21-1 and TRBJ2-1; the DNA was not used to check the table's D call, TRBD2. TRBV21-1 is a known pseudogene. The CDR3 covers 19 residues. CDR3 sequence: CASSNPSSLAGGSYNEQFF. CDR3 nucleotides: TGTGCCAGCAGCAACCCGAGTTCCTTAGCGGGAGGCTCCTACAATGAGCAGTTCTTC.

V gene TRBV19 combines with J gene TRBJ1-2; 7 nucleotides align to TRBD1. CDR1 is LNHDA, CDR2 SQIVND, per germline (reference sequence). With 5 bases clipped from V and 2 bases from J, the junction kept 8 bases outside the gene matches. The CDR3 runs to 15 residues. CDR3 sequence (DNA): TGTGCCAGTAGTCTAACCTCGACAGGGAACTATGGCTACACCTTC. This gives the protein CASSLTSTGNYGYTF.

This clone was detected once. This rearrangement joins TRBV2 to TRBJ2-1; weak D call: TRBD2 (6 bases). The CDR3 runs 13 residues. V lost 6 bases to trimming and J lost 4 bases, with 10 bases between them. Germline-derived CDR1 and CDR2 are SNHLY and FYNNEI. The CDR3 DNA reads as TGTGCCAGCAGGGGCGGGGATTACAATGAGCAGTTCTTC. The encoded protein is CASRGGDYNEQFF.

V gene TRBV9 combines with J gene TRBJ1-1; a weak D match, TRBD1 (5 bases). The CDR3 extends over 14 amino acids. V was shortened by 2 bases and J by 7 bases, with 15 bases between the two germline ends. The germline V gene encodes CDR1 SGDLS and CDR2 YYNGEE. CDR3 residues: CASSVLGGGSEAFF. CDR3 bases: TGTGCCAGCAGCGTTTTGGGGGGAGGGAGTGAAGCTTTCTTT.

V and J are TRBV28 and TRBJ1-1, with D unclear. Germline V gene data show CDR1 as MDHEN and CDR2 as SYDVKM. This CDR3 spans 14 amino acids. V lost 2 bases and J 6 bases, leaving 13 bases between the germline ends. The CDR3 loop is CASSLKVRGSEAFF. CDR3 DNA: TGTGCCAGCAGTTTAAAGGTCCGGGGATCTGAAGCTTTCTTT. The full variable domain, rest sourced from reference TRBV28 and TRBJ1-1, is DVKVTQSSRYLVKRTGEKVFLECVQDMDHENMFWYRQDPGLGLRLIYFSYDVKMKEKGDIPEGYSVSREKKERFSLILESASTNQTSMYLCASSLKVRGSEAFFGQGTRLTVV.

J is TRBJ2-1 and V is TRBV28; D remains ambiguous. The CDR3 is made up of 15 amino acids. The germline V gene encodes CDR1 MDHEN and CDR2 SYDVKM. V was trimmed by 1 base and J by 2 bases, leaving 9 bases between them. CDR3 sequence: CASSLSGITYNEQFF. As DNA, the CDR3 is TGTGCCAGCAGTTTATCGGGTATTACCTACAATGAGCAGTTCTTC.

The chain has TRBV6-5 and TRBJ2-7; a possible D gene is TRBD1 (6 bases). Germline lookup yields CDR1 MNHEY and CDR2 SVGAGI. The CDR3 is 15 amino acids. V was pared by 7 bases and J by 2 bases, with 18 bases between. CDR3 loop: CASTREGQKTYEQYF. The CDR3, as DNA: TGTGCCAGCACTCGGGAAGGACAGAAAACCTACGAGCAGTACTTC.

V usage is TRBV5-6 and J usage is TRBJ2-3; no clear D. V was pared by 5 bases and J by 1 base, with 17 bases between. This CDR3 has 16 amino acids. Germline V gene sequence: CDR1 SGHDT, CDR2 YYEEEE. For the CDR3, the DNA is TGTGCCAGCAGTCGGCGTGGAGTAGTCGGCACAGATACGCAGTATTTT. Its translation is CASSRRGVVGTDTQYF.

This rearrangement joins TRBV5-6 to TRBJ2-7, with 7 bases that match TRBD1. Losses at the gene ends were 2 bases for V and 6 bases for J; bases not matched to a gene: 8. CDR1 and CDR2 from the germline V gene are SGHDT and YYEEEE. The CDR3 consists of 14 residues. CDR3 residues: CASSFGTARGEQYF. DNA of the CDR3: TGTGCCAGCAGCTTCGGGACAGCGAGGGGCGAGCAGTACTTC.